This T cell receptor (beta chain) came from a study of regulatory T cells in long-lasting Graves disease. A note on this clonotype: What it recognizes is unknown. One junction end does not reproduce the germline sequence, and a read error may be involved.

General observations from the study: Persistent disease was associated with favored TRBV28 usage and with favored use of TRBJ1-2 and TRBJ2-5.

Indicated time point: persistent/refractory GD, antithyroid drugs over 5 years with positive TRAb. PBMCs provided the RNA from which the TCR library was made. EDTA tubes received approximately 9 milliliters of drawn peripheral blood. Arm-PCR with iRepertoire HTBI primers amplified the CDR3 regions for these TCR beta libraries. TCRdb reprocessed the multiplex PCR reads via MiXCR and lists one record per CDR3 protein. This sample has more than 650,000 distinct CDR3 sequences; around 30% occur once, and the top ten carry around 42%. This CDR3 is built from 11 residues. Germline CDR1 and CDR2: MNHNS and SASEGT.

The origin of this receptor is a female donor with Graves disease. Specimen: peripheral blood mononuclear cells (PBMCs), collected when the disease was refractory, from a patient treated with antithyroid drugs. The chain combines TRBV6-1 with TRBJ1-1; the D gene is possibly TRBD1 (5 bases). The CDR3 sequence is CASSEGPLVLF. In DNA, the CDR3 is TGTGCCAGCAGCGAGGGGCCACTCGTTCTCTTT.